A selection of T cell receptor beta chains follows, all from one sample in a study of siplizumab effects on memory and regulatory T cells. Libraries were prepared by immunoSEQ multiplex PCR; TCRdb keeps only in-frame clonotypes and omits some of them. The data contain 50,000 or so clones, roughly 84% of them singletons. The sample consisted of naive CD8+ T cells sorted from blood. The receptor set was obtained from a human donor in good health. The CDR3 runs from the conserved cysteine through the conserved F or W. D genes are given only for firm matches. Not all rows give a size; the values are once, few, many and, for expanded clones, a class.

J gene: TRBJ2-7; V gene: TRBV5-6; D gene: -; clone size: -; CDR3 protein: CASSLGDSTYEQYF; CDR3 DNA: TGTGCCAGCAGCTTGGGAGACAGCACCTACGAGCAGTACTTC
J gene: TRBJ1-1; V gene: TRBV27; D gene: -; clone size: -; CDR3 protein: CASSWGGPMNTEAFF; CDR3 DNA: TGTGCCAGCAGTTGGGGTGGGCCCATGAACACTGAAGCTTTCTTT
J gene: TRBJ2-4; V gene: TRBV19; D gene: -; clone size: -; CDR3 protein: CASSISRILDLAKNIQYF; CDR3 DNA: TGTGCCAGTAGTATATCCAGGATCTTAGACTTAGCCAAAAACATTCAGTACTTC
J gene: TRBJ2-7; V gene: TRBV5-4; D gene: -; clone size: -; CDR3 protein: CASSGLGVEQYF; CDR3 DNA: TGTGCCAGCAGCGGGTTAGGGGTCGAGCAGTACTTC
J gene: TRBJ2-7; V gene: TRBV7-9; D gene: -; clone size: -; CDR3 protein: CASSSRTGVGGEQYF; CDR3 DNA: TGTGCCAGCAGCTCCAGGACCGGGGTAGGGGGCGAGCAGTACTTC
J gene: TRBJ2-2; V gene: TRBV19; D gene: TRBD1; clone size: -; CDR3 protein: CASSIKGTAGELFF; CDR3 DNA: TGTGCCAGTAGTATAAAGGGGACAGCCGGGGAGCTGTTTTTT
J gene: TRBJ1-1; V gene: TRBV6-4; D gene: TRBD1; clone size: -; CDR3 protein: CASSHTGVGTEAFF; CDR3 DNA: TGTGCCAGCAGTCACACAGGGGTAGGGACTGAAGCTTTCTTT
J gene: TRBJ1-1; V gene: TRBV19; D gene: -; clone size: once; CDR3 protein: CASSVPGRGTEAFF; CDR3 DNA: TGTGCCAGTAGTGTACCAGGGCGGGGCACTGAAGCTTTCTTT
J gene: TRBJ1-1; V gene: TRBV6-4; D gene: -; clone size: -; CDR3 protein: CASRGGNEAFF; CDR3 DNA: TGTGCCAGCAGGGGGGGGAATGAAGCTTTCTTT
J gene: TRBJ1-2; V gene: TRBV6-5; D gene: -; clone size: -; CDR3 protein: CASSADRANYGYTF; CDR3 DNA: TGTGCCAGCAGCGCGGATAGAGCTAACTATGGCTACACCTTC
J gene: TRBJ2-3; V gene: TRBV5-1; D gene: -; clone size: -; CDR3 protein: CATNSGGTDTQYF; CDR3 DNA: TGCGCCACGAACAGCGGAGGCACAGATACGCAGTATTTT
J gene: TRBJ2-7; V gene: TRBV16; D gene: -; clone size: once; CDR3 protein: CASSHGLTYEQYF; CDR3 DNA: TGTGCCAGCAGCCACGGTCTGACCTACGAGCAGTACTTC
J gene: TRBJ1-2; V gene: TRBV4-1; D gene: TRBD1; clone size: -; CDR3 protein: CASSRLPGTVYGYTF; CDR3 DNA: TGCGCCAGCAGCCGCTTACCCGGGACAGTATATGGCTACACCTTC
J gene: TRBJ2-7; V gene: TRBV21-1; D gene: -; clone size: once; CDR3 protein: CASSETGSYEQYF; CDR3 DNA: TGTGCCAGCAGCGAGACAGGGTCCTACGAGCAGTACTTC
J gene: TRBJ2-1; V gene: TRBV5-1; D gene: -; clone size: -; CDR3 protein: CASSLRSPGTPNNEQFF; CDR3 DNA: TGCGCCAGCAGCTTGCGATCCCCCGGGACTCCTAACAATGAGCAGTTCTTC
J gene: TRBJ2-5; V gene: TRBV27; D gene: TRBD2; clone size: -; CDR3 protein: CASSLTSGAETQYF; CDR3 DNA: TGTGCCAGCAGTTTGACTAGCGGGGCAGAGACCCAGTACTTC
J gene: TRBJ1-5; V gene: TRBV27; D gene: -; clone size: -; CDR3 protein: CASSSSGGPQHF; CDR3 DNA: TGTGCCAGCAGTTCATCGGGAGGTCCCCAGCATTTT
J gene: TRBJ1-6; V gene: TRBV5-4; D gene: TRBD1; clone size: -; CDR3 protein: CASSLAEGQGNSPLHF; CDR3 DNA: TGTGCCAGCAGCTTGGCCGAGGGACAGGGAAATTCACCCCTCCACTTT
J gene: TRBJ2-3; V gene: TRBV9; D gene: TRBD2; clone size: -; CDR3 protein: CASRPSGTSTDTQYF; CDR3 DNA: TGTGCCAGCAGGCCTAGCGGGACTAGCACAGATACGCAGTATTTT
J gene: TRBJ2-7; V gene: TRBV7-9; D gene: -; clone size: once; CDR3 protein: CASSFVGGGEQYF; CDR3 DNA: TGTGCCAGCAGCTTTGTAGGGGGAGGCGAGCAGTACTTC
J gene: TRBJ2-2; V gene: TRBV7-2; D gene: -; clone size: -; CDR3 protein: CASSPPLSWDSGELFF; CDR3 DNA: TGTGCCAGCAGCCCTCCCCTAAGTTGGGACTCCGGGGAGCTGTTTTTT
J gene: TRBJ1-6; V gene: TRBV7-8; D gene: TRBD1; clone size: few; CDR3 protein: CASSLGARTGENSPLHF; CDR3 DNA: TGTGCCAGCAGCTTAGGAGCGCGGACAGGGGAAAATTCACCCCTCCACTTT
J gene: TRBJ1-2; V gene: TRBV4-1; D gene: -; clone size: -; CDR3 protein: CASREGRGNYGYTF; CDR3 DNA: TGCGCCAGCAGAGAAGGGCGGGGTAACTATGGCTACACCTTC
J gene: TRBJ1-2; V gene: TRBV19; D gene: -; clone size: -; CDR3 protein: CASTTWEGIKNYGYTF; CDR3 DNA: TGTGCCAGTACAACCTGGGAGGGGATCAAGAACTATGGCTACACCTTC
J gene: TRBJ2-7; V gene: TRBV27; D gene: -; clone size: -; CDR3 protein: CASSLSRQGEGYEQYF; CDR3 DNA: TGTGCCAGCAGTTTATCGCGTCAGGGAGAGGGGTACGAGCAGTACTTC
J gene: TRBJ1-4; V gene: TRBV7-6; D gene: -; clone size: -; CDR3 protein: CASSLFAASNEKLFF; CDR3 DNA: TGTGCCAGCAGCTTATTCGCAGCATCTAATGAAAAACTGTTTTTT
J gene: TRBJ1-5; V gene: TRBV5-5; D gene: -; clone size: -; CDR3 protein: CASSLLGGRQPQHF; CDR3 DNA: TGTGCCAGCAGCTTGCTGGGCGGGCGTCAGCCCCAGCATTTT